The present TCR beta chain was sequenced within a study of T-cell reconstitution after alpha-beta-depleted transplantation in children. Only a few counts were recorded for this clonotype. Unique molecular identifiers were incorporated during preparation of the TCRbeta library. TCRdb re-analysed the PCR reads in MiXCR, keeping a single row per CDR3 protein. The sample carries hundreds of thousands of distinct CDR3 sequences, 13% recorded once. The input for sequencing was PBMCs, taken before TCRalphabeta/CD19-depleted stem cell transplant. This TCR derives from a girl aged 2 to 9 with congenital amegakaryocytic thrombocytopenia, due to receive a stem cell transplant.

CDR3 in amino acids: CASSFTGPIGELFF. CDR3 nucleotides: TGTGCCAGCAGTTTTACAGGTCCCATAGGGGAGCTGTTTTTT. V is TRBV12-3 or TRBV12-4 and J is TRBJ2-2, with D perhaps TRBD1 (5 bases). The CDR3 has 14 residues. Trimming removed 3 bases at V and 8 bases at J, with 13 bases between.